This TCR beta chain is from a study of blood T cell repertoires in COVID-19 (TCRdb year 2020). A note on the overall study: Collaborator samples came from the United States, Italy and Spain and covered acute and convalescent phases of COVID-19. The prospective study material was composed of cDNA or gDNA derived from T cells, B-cell-depleted T cells, or PBMCs. Subjects who had been exposed to COVID-19, were actively infected with it, or had recovered from it provided the deeply sampled blood TCRbeta repertoires that made up the dataset. The repertoires were released in a freely available public database meant as a resource for research on the immune response to SARS-CoV-2. Samples were obtained from the ongoing ImmuneRACE study (first 160 participants) and from about 1,300 subjects provided by 6 global collaborators. The sample metadata nearly always contained a de-identified subject ID, COVID-19 status, age in years and sex. Where available, HLA class I and class II types were taken from metadata supplied by the sample provider and were not determined by assay-based typing. The paper as a whole reports these results and caveats: How much clinical and demographic metadata was included differed by source and by participant, and the metadata was provided uncurated.

The CDR3 runs 14 amino acids, cysteine and phenylalanine included. Only the CDR3 portion is preserved as DNA: 42 bases, with reading frame beginning at the first base. Ends trimmed: V by 5 bases, J by 5 bases; bases unmatched to a gene: 9. Via the germline V gene, CDR1 is SGHRS and CDR2 YFSETQ. Collaborating institutions collected whole blood in K2EDTA tubes following their own protocols. For TCRbeta analysis, collaborators shipped samples in one of three forms: frozen whole blood, isolated PBMCs, or DNA extracted from either of those sample types. Note on this clone: Its antigen remains unidentified. No much larger clone exists at a distance of one base, and base qualities are not known.

TCRbeta CDR3 regions were amplified from genomic DNA by means of the immunoSEQ Assay, a bias-controlled multiplex PCR. In the source study's methods: Nucleated cell counts per sample were estimated from amplification of reference gene primers within the assay. To quantify the absolute abundance of each unique TCRbeta CDR3 rearrangement, sequence reads were collapsed and filtered. For each sample, productive Simpson clonality was calculated by taking the square root of Simpson's diversity index across productive rearrangements. TCRdb took this table from immuneACCESS and kept in-frame rearrangements with V and J called. Such tables lack part of the clones; where checked against another copy, unresolved V genes explain under half of the gap, and the rest is unexplained. V, J and clone size derive from that table, while D and trimming were established from the DNA sequence. This sample lists roughly 300,000 clones; under 90% were detected once. The ten largest account for over 2.5% of the sample.

Sequenced input: peripheral blood. Recombination connected TRBV5-1 to TRBJ2-7; 8 of the junction bases match TRBD2. The sequence came from a woman in her sixties with active or convalescent COVID-19. The CDR3 protein sequence reads: CASRGGGRENEQYF. The nucleotide sequence reads as follows: TGCGCCAGCAGAGGCGGGGGGAGAGAGAACGAGCAGTACTTC. The CDR3 plus the reference TRBV5-1 and TRBJ2-7 genes for the other parts give the full variable domain: KAGVTQTPRYLIKTRGQQVTLSCSPISGHRSVSWYQQTPGQGLQFLFEYFSETQRNKGNFPGRFSGRQFSNSRSEMNVSTLELGDSALYLCASRGGGRENEQYFGPGTRLTVT.